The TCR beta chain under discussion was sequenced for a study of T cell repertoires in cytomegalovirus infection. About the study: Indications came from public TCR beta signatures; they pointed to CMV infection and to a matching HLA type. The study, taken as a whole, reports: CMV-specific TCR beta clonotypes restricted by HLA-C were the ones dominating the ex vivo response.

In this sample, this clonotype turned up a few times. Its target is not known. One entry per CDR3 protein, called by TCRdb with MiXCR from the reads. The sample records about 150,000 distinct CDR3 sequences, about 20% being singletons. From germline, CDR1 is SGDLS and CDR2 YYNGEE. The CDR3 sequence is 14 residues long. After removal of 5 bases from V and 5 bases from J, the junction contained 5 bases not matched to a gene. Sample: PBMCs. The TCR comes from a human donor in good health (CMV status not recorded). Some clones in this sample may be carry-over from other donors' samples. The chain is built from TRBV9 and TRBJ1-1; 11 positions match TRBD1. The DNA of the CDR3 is TGTGCCAGCAGACTGGGACAGGGGGATACTGAAGCTTTCTTT. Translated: CASRLGQGDTEAFF.